This TCR beta chain was recorded in a study of shared clonotypes between healthy human individuals. For the study at large: Donors had three CD4 naive, three CD4 memory, two CD8 naive and one CD8 memory plate apiece. Study outcomes and limitations: When naive CD4 clonotypes were compared across several donors, around 5% were shared. Generation probabilities were higher for clonotypes shared across all four sorted-subset donors than for unshared ones.

After removal of 5 bases from V and 0 bases from J, the junction contained 10 bases not matched to a gene. Germline CDR1 reads SGHVS; CDR2 reads FNYEAQ. This CDR3 is 18 amino acids long. Only a few counts were recorded for this clone. Its antigen is unidentified. Several immunoSEQ plates held equal portions of the genomic DNA taken from each subset. Libraries were prepared by immunoSEQ multiplex PCR; TCRdb keeps only in-frame clonotypes and omits some of them. Among more than 2 million clones listed, under 97% were seen once. The sequence came from a man aged 18 to 29 in good health. The chain links TRBV7-6 to TRBJ1-1, with TRBD1 identical over 12 bases. Sequencing input: naive CD4+ T cells sorted from blood. Subset specified: CD45RA+ positively selected. CDR3: CASSPLLGQGAMNTEAFF. The CDR3 DNA is TGTGCCAGCAGCCCCCTGCTGGGACAGGGGGCCATGAACACTGAAGCTTTCTTT. Full variable domain (outside the CDR3, taken from reference TRBV7-6 and TRBJ1-1): GAGVSQSPRYKVTKRGQDVALRCDPISGHVSLYWYRQALGQGPEFLTYFNYEAQQDKSGLPNDRFSAERPEGSISTLTIQRTEQRDSAMYRCASSPLLGQGAMNTEAFFGQGTRLTVV.